These 27 T cell receptor beta chains came from one sample sequenced in a study of blood T cell repertoires in COVID-19. TCRdb keeps only in-frame clones here, not all; method: immunoSEQ multiplex PCR. The table includes 200,000 to 300,000 clones, over 70% detected once. Specimen: peripheral blood. The receptors derive from a woman in her thirties or forties who had recovered from COVID-19.

This clone was found a few times. The chain uses TRBV9 and TRBJ2-7; the D is unclear. Germline V gene lookup returns CDR1 SGDLS and CDR2 YYNGEE. The CDR3 has 14 amino acids. Trimming pared 0 bases from V and 5 bases from J, leaving 12 bases between. This chain's CDR3 is CASSVGRYSDEQYF. The CDR3 nucleotides read TGTGCCAGCAGCGTAGGGCGGTATAGTGACGAGCAGTACTTC.

The chain uses TRBV9 and TRBJ1-1; D might be TRBD1 (5 bases). Germline assignment: CDR1 SGDLS and CDR2 YYNGEE. Trimming took off 3 bases at V and 5 bases at J, with 23 bases between the two ends. CDR3 size: 17 residues. The CDR3 protein is CASSAHPGLADRTEAFF. CDR3 DNA: TGTGCCAGCAGCGCTCACCCGGGACTTGCAGATAGGACTGAAGCTTTCTTT.

The V and J genes are TRBV27 and TRBJ1-6; maybe TRBD1 (6 bases). Germline CDR1 MNHEY, CDR2 SMNVEV (reference sequence). The length of the CDR3 is 14 residues. V was pared by 6 bases and J by 4 bases, with 10 bases between. DNA of the CDR3: TGTGCCAGCAGCCCGACAGGTTATAATTCACCCCTCCACTTT. Residues: CASSPTGYNSPLHF.

The chain couples TRBV5-4 to TRBJ2-3; 8 bases agree with TRBD1. With V trimmed by 5 bases and J by 8 bases, 10 bases remained unmatched. Germline V gives CDR1 SGHNT, CDR2 YYREEE (reference sequence). This CDR3 contains 14 residues. CDR3 coding DNA: TGTGCCAGCAGGCGGACAGGGTCGAAATTTACGCAGTATTTT. It translates to CASRRTGSKFTQYF.

The chain uses TRBV6-5 and TRBJ2-1; perhaps TRBD2 as D (7 bases). In germline, CDR1 is MNHEY, CDR2 SVGAGI. V was shortened by 7 bases and J by 7 bases, with 17 bases between the two germline ends. The CDR3 spans 14 residues. CDR3 amino acids: CASKGGAVLNEQFF. CDR3 nucleotides: TGTGCCAGCAAGGGGGGGGCAGTTTTAAATGAGCAGTTCTTC.

The gene calls are TRBV25-1 and TRBJ1-2; a possible D gene is TRBD1 (5 bases). The length of the CDR3 is 12 residues. V was pared by 9 bases and J by 8 bases, with 16 bases between. The germline CDR1 and CDR2 sequences are MGHDK and SYGVNS. The CDR3 region has the DNA TGTGCCAGTAGGAGGTCGGGGGACGGCTACACCTTC. Translating it yields CASRRSGDGYTF.

This clone was counted once. The chain couples TRBV7-8 to TRBJ1-6; 8 bases match TRBD1. Germline V gene lookup returns CDR1 SGHVS and CDR2 FQNEAQ. The CDR3 contains 15 residues. V shed 5 bases, J shed 5 bases, and the junction held 5 bases outside the gene matches. The CDR3 DNA is TGTGCCAGCAGCGGACAGGGTTTCGATAATTCACCCCTCCACTTT. Translated: CASSGQGFDNSPLHF.

V gene TRBV30 combines with J gene TRBJ2-3; TRBD2 matches at 12 bases. V dropped 1 base and J dropped 3; count of bases not matched to a gene: 5. The CDR3 consists of 16 residues. Germline V lookup: CDR1 GTSNPN, CDR2 SVGIG (reference sequence). The CDR3 region is CAWSGPSGGATDTQYF. CDR3 in DNA: TGTGCCTGGAGTGGGCCTAGCGGGGGGGCGACAGATACGCAGTATTTT. Full variable domain (rest looked up from reference TRBV30 and TRBJ2-3): SQTIHQWPATLVQPVGSPLSLECTVEGTSNPNLYWYRQAAGRGLQLLFYSVGIGQISSEVPQNLSASRPQDRQFILSSKKLLLSDSGFYLCAWSGPSGGATDTQYFGPGTRLTVL.

This clone was seen once. The rearrangement uses TRBV5-1 and TRBJ1-6; D unresolved. From germline, CDR1 is SGHRS and CDR2 YFSETQ. Trimming removed 0 bases at V and 1 base at J, with 8 bases between. CDR3 length: 16 amino acids. The CDR3 loop is CASSLDVSSYNSPLHF. The CDR3, as DNA: TGCGCCAGCAGCTTGGACGTCAGTTCCTATAATTCACCCCTCCACTTT.

This chain links TRBV9 with TRBJ2-6; 8 bases fit TRBD2. Germline V lookup: CDR1 SGDLS, CDR2 YYNGEE. V lost 4 bases and J lost 2; bases outside the gene matches: 2. The CDR3 runs to 15 residues. CDR3 loop: CASSSAGAGANVLTF. In DNA, the CDR3 is TGTGCCAGCAGCTCAGCGGGGGCTGGGGCCAACGTCCTGACTTTC.

For this clone: Different DNA sequences within this sample yield the same CDR3. The J gene is TRBJ1-1, the V gene TRBV5-1, with a possible D match to TRBD1 (5 bases). V gave up 2 bases and J gave up 0 bases, with 5 bases separating them. This CDR3 is 13 amino acids long. CDR1 is SGHRS and CDR2 is YFSETQ in the germline V gene. This chain's CDR3 is CASSFRVNTEAFF. DNA of the CDR3: TGCGCCAGCAGCTTCAGGGTGAACACTGAAGCTTTCTTT.

This sequence joins TRBV25-1 and TRBJ2-7; D remains ambiguous. The CDR3 sequence is 16 residues long. The germline gives CDR1 MGHDK, CDR2 SYGVNS. Deletions cut 4 bases from V and 0 bases from J, with 16 bases between. The CDR3 reads CASSGFTGTNSYEQYF. In DNA, the CDR3 is TGTGCCAGCAGTGGGTTCACCGGCACTAACTCCTACGAGCAGTACTTC.

This rearrangement joins TRBV3-1 (or the pseudogene TRBV3-2) to TRBJ1-2; no reliable D call. CDR3 length equals 13 residues. From germline, CDR1 is LGHDT and CDR2 YNNKEL (reference sequence). Trimming took 5 bases from V and 4 from J, leaving 11 bases between them. The CDR3 sequence: CASSVRGGYGYTF. The CDR3 region has the DNA TGTGCCAGCAGCGTCCGGGGAGGCTATGGCTACACCTTC.

This chain joins TRBV10-3 and TRBJ1-2; D is unresolved. The CDR3 covers 13 residues. V lost 6 bases and J lost 8, with 16 bases in between. The V gene's germline CDR1 is ENHRY and CDR2 SYGVKD. The CDR3 nucleotides are TGTGCCATCAGCAGCGAGTCGGGGAACGGCTACACCTTC. Translation: CAISSESGNGYTF.

This sequence joins TRBV19 and TRBJ1-6; D is unclear. This CDR3 has 14 residues. CDR1 LNHDA and CDR2 SQIVND come from the germline V gene (reference sequence). The V end lost 3 bases, the J end lost 6 bases, and 9 bases lay between the germline ends. CDR3 nucleotides: TGTGCCAGTAGTATGAAGGCGGTTAATTCACCCCTCCACTTT. It yields the protein CASSMKAVNSPLHF.

The chain joins TRBV18 to TRBJ1-1; D perhaps matches TRBD1 (5 bases). Germline V gene lookup returns CDR1 KGHSH and CDR2 LQKENI. The germline V and J ends were trimmed by 6 bases and 1 base, with 21 bases remaining between them. The CDR3 has 17 residues. The CDR3 region is CASSPTLTGLPNTEAFF. As DNA, the CDR3 is TGTGCCAGCTCCCCTACACTTACGGGACTTCCGAACACTGAAGCTTTCTTT.

This chain links TRBV2 with TRBJ2-7; a possible D gene is TRBD2 (5 bases). CDR3 length equals 13 residues. Trimming cost V 7 bases and J 9 bases, with 19 bases left between them. Germline assignment: CDR1 SNHLY and CDR2 FYNNEI. The CDR3 DNA sequence: TGTGCCAGCACCCCAGTAGGGTCCGGGGTGCAGTACTTC. Amino acids: CASTPVGSGVQYF.

The rearrangement joins TRBV11-2 to TRBJ2-1; TRBD2 is a possible D gene (6 bases). V was clipped by 3 bases and J by 0 bases, with 12 bases between them. CDR3 length: 16 amino acids. CDR1 is SGHAT and CDR2 is FQNNGV in the germline V gene. The CDR3 spells CASSFGLASSYNEQFF. DNA for the CDR3: TGTGCCAGCAGCTTCGGGCTAGCGAGCTCCTACAATGAGCAGTTCTTC.

In its sample, this clone was seen once. The chain has TRBV6-1 and TRBJ2-5; TRBD2 matches 13 bases. The ends lost 4 bases at V and 3 bases at J; junction bases unmatched: 11. CDR1 is MNHNS and CDR2 is SASEGT in the germline V gene. CDR3 length: 18 amino acids. The CDR3 protein is CASSGLAGGSPSKETQYF. For the CDR3, the DNA is TGTGCCAGCAGTGGACTAGCGGGGGGATCGCCCAGCAAAGAGACCCAGTACTTC.

V and J are TRBV18 and TRBJ2-3, with D perhaps matching TRBD1 (5 bases). The V gene's germline CDR1 is KGHSH and CDR2 LQKENI. V was clipped by 5 bases and J by 2 bases, with 11 bases between them. The CDR3 runs to 14 residues. The CDR3: CASSDSGHTDTQYF. DNA of the CDR3: TGTGCCAGCTCAGACTCAGGACACACAGATACGCAGTATTTT.

The chain has TRBV4-1 and TRBJ1-1, with a tentative D call TRBD1 (5 bases). Per the germline V gene, CDR1 is MGHRA and CDR2 is YSYEKL. V gave up 0 bases and J gave up 11 bases, with 19 bases separating them. This CDR3 has 15 amino acids. Written as DNA, the CDR3 is TGCGCCAGCAGCCAAGAGACAAGGGGCGGTCTTAGGGCTTTCTTT. Encoded protein: CASSQETRGGLRAFF.

V usage is TRBV5-5 and J usage is TRBJ1-1; no clear D. This CDR3 comprises 14 residues. Trimming took off 5 bases at V and 5 bases at J, with 16 bases between the two ends. Germline values: CDR1 SGHKS, CDR2 YYEKEE (reference sequence). CDR3 protein: CASRIGSRGTEAFF. The CDR3 DNA reads as TGTGCCAGCAGGATAGGGTCCAGAGGGACTGAAGCTTTCTTT.

This chain connects TRBV9 to TRBJ2-3; TRBD2 matches 10 bases. The CDR3 is made up of 15 amino acids. J gave up 3 bases and V 2 bases, and 3 bases lay outside the gene matches. CDR1 and CDR2 (germline): SGDLS, YYNGEE. CDR3 coding DNA: TGTGCCAGCAGCGTTTTAGCGGGGGGAACAGATACGCAGTATTTT. Translating gives CASSVLAGGTDTQYF.

This sequence joins TRBV5-1 and TRBJ1-5; 9 nucleotides agree with TRBD1. Trimming cost V 4 bases and J 6 bases; bases outside gene matches: 11. CDR3 length equals 16 residues. CDR1 is SGHRS, CDR2 YFSETQ, per germline. The DNA of the CDR3 is TGCGCCAGCAGCCCGGCCGGGACAGGGTCGGGTCAGCCCCAGCATTTT. Its translation is CASSPAGTGSGQPQHF.

The gene calls are TRBV5-4 and TRBJ2-1; 12 positions match TRBD2. There are 16 residues in the CDR3. Germline V gives CDR1 SGHNT, CDR2 YYREEE (reference sequence). J lost 5 bases, V lost 4 bases, and 7 bases had no gene match. The CDR3: CASSARLAGVNNEQFF. CDR3 bases: TGTGCCAGCAGCGCCCGACTAGCGGGGGTGAACAATGAGCAGTTCTTC. Complete variable domain (other parts from reference TRBV5-4 and TRBJ2-1): ETGVTQSPTHLIKTRGQQVTLRCSSQSGHNTVSWYQQALGQGPQFIFQYYREEENGRGNFPPRFSGLQFPNYSSELNVNALELDDSALYLCASSARLAGVNNEQFFGPGTRLTVL.

In nucleotides, the CDR3 is TGTGCCAGCAGCTTGTCCCCCGAGACTAGACAGCCCCAGCATTTT. Translated: CASSLSPETRQPQHF. V and J are TRBV5-4 and TRBJ1-5, with D unclear. Germline loops: CDR1 SGHNT, CDR2 YYREEE (reference sequence). The V and J ends lost 1 base and 7 bases respectively, with 15 bases between them. The CDR3 consists of 15 residues.

The chain combines TRBV24-1 with TRBJ2-4; tentatively, D is TRBD2 (5 bases). Trimming shortened V by 5 bases and J by 1 base, and 11 bases separated the two germline ends. The CDR3 contains 15 residues. The germline V gene has CDR1 KGHDR and CDR2 SFDVKD. The CDR3 is CATSVSPGAKNIQYF. The DNA for the CDR3 is TGTGCCACCAGTGTTAGCCCGGGGGCCAAAAACATTCAGTACTTC.